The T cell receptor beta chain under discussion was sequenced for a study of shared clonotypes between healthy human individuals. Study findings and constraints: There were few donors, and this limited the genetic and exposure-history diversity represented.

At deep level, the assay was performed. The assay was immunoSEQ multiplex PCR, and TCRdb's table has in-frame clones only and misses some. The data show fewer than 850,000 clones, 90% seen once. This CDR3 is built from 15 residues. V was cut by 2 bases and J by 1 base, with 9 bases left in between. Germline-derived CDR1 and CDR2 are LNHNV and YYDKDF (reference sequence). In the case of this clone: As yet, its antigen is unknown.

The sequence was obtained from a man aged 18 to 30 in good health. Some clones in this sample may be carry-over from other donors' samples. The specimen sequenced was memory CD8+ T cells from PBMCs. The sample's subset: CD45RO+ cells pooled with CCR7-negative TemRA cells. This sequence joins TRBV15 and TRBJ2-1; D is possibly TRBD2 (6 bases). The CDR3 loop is CATSRLAESYNEQFF. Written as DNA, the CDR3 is TGTGCCACCAGCAGATTAGCGGAATCCTACAATGAGCAGTTCTTC. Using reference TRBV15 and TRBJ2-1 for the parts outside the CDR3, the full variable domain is DAMVIQNPRYQVTQFGKPVTLSCSQTLNHNVMYWYQQKSSQAPKLLFHYYDKDFNNEADTPDNFQSRRPNTSFCFLDIRSPGLGDTAMYLCATSRLAESYNEQFFGPGTRLTVL.